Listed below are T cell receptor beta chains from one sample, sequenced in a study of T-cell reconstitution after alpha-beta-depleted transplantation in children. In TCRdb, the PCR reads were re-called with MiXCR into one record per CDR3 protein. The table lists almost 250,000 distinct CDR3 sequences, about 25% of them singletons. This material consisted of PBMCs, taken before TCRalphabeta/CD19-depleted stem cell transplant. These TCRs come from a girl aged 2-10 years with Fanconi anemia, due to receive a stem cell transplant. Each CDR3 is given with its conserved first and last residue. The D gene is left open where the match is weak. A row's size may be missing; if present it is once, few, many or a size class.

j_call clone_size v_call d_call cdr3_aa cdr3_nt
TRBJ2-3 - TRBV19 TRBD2 CASRRPSGRRVTDTQYF TGTGCCAGCCGCAGGCCTAGCGGGAGAAGAGTCACAGATACGCAGTATTTT
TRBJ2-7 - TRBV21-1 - CASTELVRAIYEQYF TGTGCCAGCACCGAACTAGTCCGAGCGATCTACGAGCAGTACTTC
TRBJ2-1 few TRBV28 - CASSLAGHNEQFF TGTGCCAGCAGTTTAGCGGGTCACAATGAGCAGTTCTTC
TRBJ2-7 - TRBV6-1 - CASRRTSLSSYEQYF TGTGCCAGCAGGAGGACATCCCTTAGCTCCTACGAGCAGTACTTC
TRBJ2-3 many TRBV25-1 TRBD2 CASSVASGYTDTQYF TGTGCCAGCAGTGTGGCTAGCGGATACACAGATACGCAGTATTTT
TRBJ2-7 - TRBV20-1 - CSARDREHLSYEQYF TGCAGTGCTAGAGATCGAGAACACCTCTCCTACGAGCAGTACTTC
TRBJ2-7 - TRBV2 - CASQNYYEQYF TGTGCCAGCCAGAACTACTACGAGCAGTACTTC
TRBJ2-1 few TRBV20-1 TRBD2 CSGTGTSGYNEQFF TGCAGTGGTACCGGGACTAGCGGCTACAATGAGCAGTTCTTC
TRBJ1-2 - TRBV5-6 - CASSFGPTGPYGYTF TGTGCCAGCAGCTTCGGGCCAACCGGACCCTATGGCTACACCTTC
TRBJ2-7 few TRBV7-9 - CASSLGGDEQYF TGTGCCAGCAGCTTAGGGGGCGACGAGCAGTACTTC
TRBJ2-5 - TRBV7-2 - CASPLGGRGGQETQYF TGTGCCAGCCCCCTGGGCGGCAGGGGAGGACAAGAGACCCAGTACTTC
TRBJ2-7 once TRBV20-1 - CSARDLTGWEQYF TGCAGTGCTAGAGATCTCACAGGGTGGGAGCAGTACTTC
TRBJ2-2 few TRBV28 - CASRVGGRLGNAGELFF TGTGCCAGCAGGGTTGGGGGACGGCTGGGAAATGCCGGGGAGCTGTTTTTT
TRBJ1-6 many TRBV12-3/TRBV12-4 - CASSYQGTYSPLHF TGTGCCAGCAGTTACCAGGGGACTTACTCACCCCTCCACTTT
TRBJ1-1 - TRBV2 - CASSEAGVWGYTEAFF TGTGCCAGCAGTGAAGCCGGAGTTTGGGGGTACACTGAAGCTTTCTTT
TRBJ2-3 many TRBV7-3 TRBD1 CASSLAGQGARADTQYF TGTGCCAGCAGCTTGGCTGGACAGGGGGCGCGGGCAGATACGCAGTATTTT
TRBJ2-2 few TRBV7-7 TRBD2 CASSPTSGEGTGELFF TGTGCCAGCAGCCCAACTAGCGGGGAGGGCACCGGGGAGCTGTTTTTT
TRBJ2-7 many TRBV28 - CASSLLRGYEQYF TGTGCCAGCAGTTTGCTACGAGGCTACGAGCAGTACTTC
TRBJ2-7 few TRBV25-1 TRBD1 CASSASRGLEQYF TGTGCCAGCAGTGCTTCAAGGGGGCTCGAGCAGTACTTC
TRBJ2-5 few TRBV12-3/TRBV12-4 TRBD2 CASSLSEREVPTQYF TGTGCCAGCAGTTTATCGGAGCGGGAGGTACCTACCCAGTACTTC
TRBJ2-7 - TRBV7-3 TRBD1 CASSSLDRVGGQYF TGTGCCAGCAGCTCCCTCGACAGGGTAGGAGGGCAGTACTTC
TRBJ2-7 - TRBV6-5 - CASSYGLNYEQYF TGTGCCAGCAGTTACGGACTCAACTACGAGCAGTACTTC
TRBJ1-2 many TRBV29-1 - CSEGGEAYGYTF TGCAGCGAGGGGGGAGAAGCTTATGGCTACACCTTC
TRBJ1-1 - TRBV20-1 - CSASGRTEAFF TGCAGTGCAAGTGGGAGGACTGAAGCTTTCTTT
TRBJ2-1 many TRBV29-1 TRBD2 CSGVAGARDNEQFF TGCAGCGGTGTAGCGGGAGCACGCGACAATGAGCAGTTCTTC
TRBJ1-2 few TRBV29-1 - CSVVSPGSGNYGYTF TGCAGCGTTGTGTCCCCTGGCTCCGGGAACTATGGCTACACCTTC
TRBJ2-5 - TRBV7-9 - CASSLASYTETQYF TGTGCCAGCAGCTTAGCCTCATATACGGAGACCCAGTACTTC
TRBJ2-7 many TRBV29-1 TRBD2 CSVGGGGPFYEQYF TGCAGCGTGGGAGGCGGGGGGCCCTTCTACGAGCAGTACTTC
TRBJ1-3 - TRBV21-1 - CASNEDNPDGIF TGTGCCAGCAACGAAGACAACCCGGATGGTATTTTT
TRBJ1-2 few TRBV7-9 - CASSSTFREFYGYTF TGTGCCAGCAGCTCGACCTTCAGGGAGTTCTATGGCTACACCTTC
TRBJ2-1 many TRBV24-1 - CATSDSVNEQFF TGTGCCACCAGTGATTCTGTTAATGAGCAGTTCTTC
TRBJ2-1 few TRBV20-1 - CSARVLGVYNEQFF TGCAGTGCTAGAGTGCTAGGGGTCTACAATGAGCAGTTCTTC
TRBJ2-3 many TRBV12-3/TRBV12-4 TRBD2 CASSLALPLLAGGSTDTQYF TGTGCCAGCAGTTTAGCGCTTCCCCTGCTAGCGGGGGGGAGCACAGATACGCAGTATTTT
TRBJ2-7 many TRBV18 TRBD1 CASSLQGGMFGQYF TGTGCCAGCTCACTACAGGGGGGAATGTTTGGGCAGTACTTC
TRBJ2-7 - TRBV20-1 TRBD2 CSARVERGGLWEQYF TGCAGTGCTAGAGTCGAGCGGGGGGGCCTGTGGGAGCAGTACTTC
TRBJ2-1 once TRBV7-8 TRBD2 CASSTPRGLAPYNEQFF TGTGCCAGCAGCACACCTAGGGGACTAGCCCCCTACAATGAGCAGTTCTTC
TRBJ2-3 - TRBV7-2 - CASNRGEADTQYF TGTGCCAGCAATCGAGGGGAGGCGGATACGCAGTATTTT
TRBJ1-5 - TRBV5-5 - CASSLGGFQPQHF TGTGCCAGCAGCTTGGGAGGGTTTCAGCCCCAGCATTTT
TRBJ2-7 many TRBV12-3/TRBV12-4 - CASSLLSSGQYF TGTGCCAGCAGTTTACTAAGTTCTGGGCAGTACTTC
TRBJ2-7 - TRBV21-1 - CASSTLLRTPERYEQYF TGTGCCAGCAGCACTCTTTTACGGACTCCCGAGAGGTACGAGCAGTACTTC
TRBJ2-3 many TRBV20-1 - CSARSAVGGTDTQYF TGCAGTGCTAGGTCGGCGGTCGGGGGTACAGATACGCAGTATTTT
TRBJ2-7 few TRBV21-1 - CASSKAGTGGHEQYF TGTGCCAGCAGCAAAGCTGGGACAGGGGGACACGAGCAGTACTTC
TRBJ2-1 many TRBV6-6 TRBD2 CASSYRERECRFF TGTGCCAGCAGTTACCGGGAGCGGGAATGTAGGTTCTTC
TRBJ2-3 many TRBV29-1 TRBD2 CSDREADTQYF TGCAGCGACCGGGAGGCAGATACGCAGTATTTT
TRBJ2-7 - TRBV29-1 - CSVEMTLNSYEQYF TGCAGCGTTGAAATGACACTGAACTCCTACGAGCAGTACTTC
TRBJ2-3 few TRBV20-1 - CSARQAGNTDTQYF TGCAGTGCTAGACAGGCGGGAAACACAGATACGCAGTATTTT
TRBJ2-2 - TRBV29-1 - CSVDGATGELFF TGCAGCGTTGACGGGGCCACCGGGGAGCTGTTTTTT
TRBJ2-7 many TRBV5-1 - CASSLGPGLQAVYEQYF TGCGCCAGCAGCTTGGGCCCGGGACTCCAAGCGGTATACGAGCAGTACTTC
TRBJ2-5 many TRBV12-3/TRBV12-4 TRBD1 CASSLLGQLKETQYF TGTGCCAGCAGTTTGCTGGGACAGTTGAAAGAGACCCAGTACTTC
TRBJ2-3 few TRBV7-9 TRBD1 CASSWTGRGRTDTQYF TGTGCCAGCAGCTGGACAGGTAGAGGTCGCACAGATACGCAGTATTTT
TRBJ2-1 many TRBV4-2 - CASSQAWGGNGDNEQFF TGTGCCAGCAGCCAAGCCTGGGGAGGTAATGGGGACAATGAGCAGTTCTTC
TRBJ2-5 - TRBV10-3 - CAISDSQGQETQYF TGTGCCATCAGTGATTCGCAGGGACAAGAGACCCAGTACTTC
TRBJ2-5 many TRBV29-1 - CSVDRHEETQYF TGCAGCGTTGACAGGCACGAAGAGACCCAGTACTTC
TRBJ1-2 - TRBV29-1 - CSVEGKGHYGYTF TGCAGCGTTGAGGGGAAGGGGCACTATGGCTACACCTTC
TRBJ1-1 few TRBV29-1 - CSVAEGGAHLTEAFF TGCAGCGTTGCTGAAGGGGGGGCGCATCTCACTGAAGCTTTCTTT
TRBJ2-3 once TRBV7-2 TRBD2 CASSLAWSSGVADTQYF TGTGCCAGCAGCTTAGCCTGGTCTAGCGGGGTCGCAGATACGCAGTATTTT
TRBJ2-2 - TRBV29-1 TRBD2 CSVWGTREQNTGELFF TGCAGCGTTTGGGGAACGCGGGAGCAGAACACCGGGGAGCTGTTTTTT
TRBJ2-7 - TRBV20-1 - CSARRGAVIEQYF TGCAGTGCTAGGAGAGGGGCGGTTATCGAGCAGTACTTC
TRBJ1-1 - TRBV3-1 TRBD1 CASSQHRGQTEAFF TGTGCCAGCAGCCAACACAGGGGGCAAACTGAAGCTTTCTTT
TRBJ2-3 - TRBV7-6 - CASRDPAEDTQYF TGTGCCAGCCGGGACCCTGCTGAAGATACGCAGTATTTT